This T cell receptor (beta chain) comes out of a study of T cell responses to AZD1222 COVID-19 vaccine. The assay was immunoSEQ multiplex PCR, and TCRdb's table has in-frame clones only and misses some. The sample contains approximately 100,000 clones, about 93% of which appear only once. Germline lookup yields CDR1 LNHDA and CDR2 SQIVND (reference sequence). The ends were cut back, 8 bases at V and 2 bases at J, with 15 bases in the middle. The CDR3 totals 14 residues. Sequencing was performed on peripheral blood, taken on day 0 of AZD1222 vaccination. The origin of this receptor is an adult in good health. The chain joins TRBV19 to TRBJ1-2; D is perhaps TRBD1 (5 bases). CDR3 region: CASHDYAGNYGYTF. Here the CDR3 DNA reads TGTGCCAGTCACGATTATGCAGGGAACTATGGCTACACCTTC.